This TCR beta chain was sequenced in a study of blood T cell repertoires in COVID-19. The CDR3 is 13 amino acids. Germline V gene lookup returns CDR1 WNHNN and CDR2 SYGVQD (reference sequence). Losses at the gene ends were 4 bases for V and 2 bases for J; bases not matched to a gene: 1. Adults between about 18 and 95 years of age took part from under 30 US areas. Profiled with immunoSEQ multiplex PCR; TCRdb holds only in-frame clones, not every one. The data show fewer than 250,000 clones, 83% seen once. The sequence came from a woman between 45 and 65 years old who had been exposed to COVID-19. The sequenced material came from PBMCs or T cells enriched from blood (not recorded which). The chain uses TRBV10-1 and TRBJ1-1; TRBD1 agrees at 7 bases. CDR3 bases: TGCGCCAGCAGTGGACAGGGTAACACTGAAGCTTTCTTT. This sequence encodes CASSGQGNTEAFF.